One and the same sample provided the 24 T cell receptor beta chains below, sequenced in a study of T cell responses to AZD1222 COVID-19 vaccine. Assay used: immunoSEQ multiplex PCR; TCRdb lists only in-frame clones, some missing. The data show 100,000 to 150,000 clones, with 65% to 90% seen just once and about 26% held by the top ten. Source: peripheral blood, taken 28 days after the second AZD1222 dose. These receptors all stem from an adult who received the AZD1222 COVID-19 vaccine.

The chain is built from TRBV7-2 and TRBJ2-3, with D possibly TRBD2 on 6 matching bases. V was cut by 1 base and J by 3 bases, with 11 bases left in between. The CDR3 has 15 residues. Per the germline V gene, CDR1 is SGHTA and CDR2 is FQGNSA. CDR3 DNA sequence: TGTGCCAGCAGCTTAGTGGGGGGAAGGACAGATACGCAGTATTTT. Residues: CASSLVGGRTDTQYF. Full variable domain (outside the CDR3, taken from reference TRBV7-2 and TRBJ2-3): GAGVSQSPSNKVTEKGKDVELRCDPISGHTALYWYRQSLGQGLEFLIYFQGNSAPDKSGLPSDRFSAERTGGSVSTLTIQRTQQEDSAVYLCASSLVGGRTDTQYFGPGTRLTVL.

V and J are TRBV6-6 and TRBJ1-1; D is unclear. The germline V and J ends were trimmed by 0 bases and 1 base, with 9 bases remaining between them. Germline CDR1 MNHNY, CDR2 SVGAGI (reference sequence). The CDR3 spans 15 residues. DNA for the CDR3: TGTGCCAGCAGTTACTCCTTACAGTGGAACACTGAAGCTTTCTTT. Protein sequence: CASSYSLQWNTEAFF.

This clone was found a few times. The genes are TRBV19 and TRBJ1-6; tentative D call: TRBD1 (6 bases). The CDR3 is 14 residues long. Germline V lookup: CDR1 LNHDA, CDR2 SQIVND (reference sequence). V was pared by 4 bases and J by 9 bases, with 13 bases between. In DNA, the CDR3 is TGTGCCAGTAGTACTACAGGGACCGGTTCACCCCTCCACTTT. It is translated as CASSTTGTGSPLHF.

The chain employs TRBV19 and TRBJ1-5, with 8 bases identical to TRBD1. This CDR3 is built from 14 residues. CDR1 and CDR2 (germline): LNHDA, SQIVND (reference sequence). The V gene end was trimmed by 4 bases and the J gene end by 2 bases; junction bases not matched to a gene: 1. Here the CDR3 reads CASSTGGGNQPQHF. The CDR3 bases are TGTGCCAGTAGTACAGGGGGCGGCAATCAGCCCCAGCATTTT.

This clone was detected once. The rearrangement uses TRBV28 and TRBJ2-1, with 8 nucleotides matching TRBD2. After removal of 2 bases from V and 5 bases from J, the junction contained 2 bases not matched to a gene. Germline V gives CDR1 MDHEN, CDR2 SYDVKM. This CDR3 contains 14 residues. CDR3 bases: TGTGCCAGCAGTTTAGCGGGGGGAGACAATGAGCAGTTCTTC. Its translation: CASSLAGGDNEQFF.

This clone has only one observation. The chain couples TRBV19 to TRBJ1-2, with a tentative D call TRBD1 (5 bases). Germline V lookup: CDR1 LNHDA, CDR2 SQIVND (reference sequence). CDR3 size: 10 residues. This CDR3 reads CATGLYGYTF. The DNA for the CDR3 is TGTGCTACAGGTCTCTATGGCTACACCTTC.

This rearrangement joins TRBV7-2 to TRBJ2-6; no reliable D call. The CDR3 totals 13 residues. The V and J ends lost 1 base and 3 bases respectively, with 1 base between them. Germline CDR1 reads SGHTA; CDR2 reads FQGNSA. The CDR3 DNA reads TGTGCCAGCAGCTTAGTTGGGGCCAACGTCCTGACTTTC. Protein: CASSLVGANVLTF.

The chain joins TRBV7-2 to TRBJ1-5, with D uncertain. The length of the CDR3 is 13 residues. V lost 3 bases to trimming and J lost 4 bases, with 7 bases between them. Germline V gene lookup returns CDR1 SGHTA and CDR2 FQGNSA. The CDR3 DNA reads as TGTGCCAGCAGCTTTTTTGAGAATCAGCCCCAGCATTTT. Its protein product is CASSFFENQPQHF.

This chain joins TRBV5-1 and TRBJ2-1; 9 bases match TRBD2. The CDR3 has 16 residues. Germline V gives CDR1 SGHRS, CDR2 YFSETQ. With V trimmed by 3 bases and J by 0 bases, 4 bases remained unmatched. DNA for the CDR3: TGCGCCAGCAGCTACATAGCGGGGGCCTCCTACAATGAGCAGTTCTTC. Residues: CASSYIAGASYNEQFF.

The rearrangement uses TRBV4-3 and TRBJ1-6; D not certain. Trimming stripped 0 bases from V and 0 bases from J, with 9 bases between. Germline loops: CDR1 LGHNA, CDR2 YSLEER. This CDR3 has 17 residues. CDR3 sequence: CASSQEVQTSYNSPLHF. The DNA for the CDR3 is TGCGCCAGCAGCCAAGAGGTACAGACCTCCTATAATTCACCCCTCCACTTT.

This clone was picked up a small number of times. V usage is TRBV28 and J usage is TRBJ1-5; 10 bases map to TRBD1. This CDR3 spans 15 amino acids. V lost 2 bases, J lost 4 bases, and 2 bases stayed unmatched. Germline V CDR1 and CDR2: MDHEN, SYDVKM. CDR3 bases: TGTGCCAGCAGTTTACCGGGACAGGGGAATCAGCCCCAGCATTTT. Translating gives CASSLPGQGNQPQHF.

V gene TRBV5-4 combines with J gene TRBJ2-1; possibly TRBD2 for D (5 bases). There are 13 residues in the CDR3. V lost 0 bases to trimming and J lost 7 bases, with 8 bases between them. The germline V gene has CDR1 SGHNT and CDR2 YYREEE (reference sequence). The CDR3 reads CASSLVGENEQFF. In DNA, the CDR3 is TGTGCCAGCAGCTTGGTGGGAGAGAATGAGCAGTTCTTC. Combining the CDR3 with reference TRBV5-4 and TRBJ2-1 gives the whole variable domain ETGVTQSPTHLIKTRGQQVTLRCSSQSGHNTVSWYQQALGQGPQFIFQYYREEENGRGNFPPRFSGLQFPNYSSELNVNALELDDSALYLCASSLVGENEQFFGPGTRLTVL.

This chain's CDR3 is CASSLQEGLRTDTQYF. Written as DNA, the CDR3 is TGCGCCAGCAGCTTGCAGGAGGGGCTCAGGACAGATACGCAGTATTTT. The rearrangement uses TRBV5-1 and TRBJ2-3; perhaps TRBD2 as D (6 bases). Germline CDR1 and CDR2: SGHRS and YFSETQ. The V and J ends lost 1 base and 3 bases respectively, with 15 bases between them. The CDR3 is 16 residues long.

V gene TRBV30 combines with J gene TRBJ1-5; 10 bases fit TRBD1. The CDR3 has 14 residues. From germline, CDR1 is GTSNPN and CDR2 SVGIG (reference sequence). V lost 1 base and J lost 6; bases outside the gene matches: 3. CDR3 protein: CAWSGQGAGQPQHF. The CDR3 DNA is TGTGCCTGGAGTGGACAGGGGGCAGGTCAGCCCCAGCATTTT.

The DNA for the CDR3 is TGCAGCGTTGATACAGGCACAGATACGCAGTATTTT. Protein sequence: CSVDTGTDTQYF. The chain recombines TRBV29-1 with TRBJ2-3; D uncertain. Germline V gene lookup returns CDR1 SQVTM and CDR2 ANQGSEA. The CDR3 is 12 amino acids. V was shortened by 3 bases and J by 1 base, with 5 bases between the two germline ends.

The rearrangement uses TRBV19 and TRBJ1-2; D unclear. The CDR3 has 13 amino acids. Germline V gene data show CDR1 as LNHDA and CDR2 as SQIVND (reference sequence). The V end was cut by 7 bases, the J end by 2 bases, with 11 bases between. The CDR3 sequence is CASTAEGNYGYTF. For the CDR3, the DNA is TGTGCCAGTACTGCCGAGGGAAACTATGGCTACACCTTC. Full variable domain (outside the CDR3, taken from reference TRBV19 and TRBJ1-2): DGGITQSPKYLFRKEGQNVTLSCEQNLNHDAMYWYRQDPGQGLRLIYYSQIVNDFQKGDIAEGYSVSREKKESFPLTVTSAQKNPTAFYLCASTAEGNYGYTFGSGTRLTVV.

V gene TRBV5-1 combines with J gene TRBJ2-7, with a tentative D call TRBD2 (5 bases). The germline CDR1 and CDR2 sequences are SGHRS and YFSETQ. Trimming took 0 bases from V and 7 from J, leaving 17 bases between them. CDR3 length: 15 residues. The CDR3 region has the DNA TGCGCCAGCAGCTTGGTCTCCCCGGGGTTGGGGGAGCAGTACTTC. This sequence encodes CASSLVSPGLGEQYF.

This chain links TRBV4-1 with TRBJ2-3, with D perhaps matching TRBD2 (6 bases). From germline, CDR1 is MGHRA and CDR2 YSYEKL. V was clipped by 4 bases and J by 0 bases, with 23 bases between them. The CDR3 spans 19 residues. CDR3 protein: CASSPTRGGSGQSTDTQYF. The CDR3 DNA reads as TGCGCCAGCAGCCCTACCAGAGGCGGCAGCGGGCAGAGCACAGATACGCAGTATTTT.

CDR3 DNA sequence: TGTGCCAGCAGCGTAGATGCCGGATCCGGGACAGGGTGGGTTGAAGCTTTCTTT. Residues: CASSVDAGSGTGWVEAFF. The gene calls are TRBV9 and TRBJ1-1; 9 positions match TRBD1. This CDR3 spans 18 amino acids. Per germline, CDR1 SGDLS and CDR2 YYNGEE. With 0 bases clipped from V and 7 bases from J, the junction kept 16 bases outside the gene matches.

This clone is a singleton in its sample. The CDR3, as DNA: TGTGCCACCAGTGGGGGGCCGGGCTCCACTAATGAAAAACTGTTTTTT. Translation: CATSGGPGSTNEKLFF. The genes are TRBV24-1 and TRBJ1-4; a weak D match, TRBD1 (6 bases). The CDR3 length is 16 residues. The ends were cut back, 5 bases at V and 2 bases at J, with 14 bases in the middle. From germline, CDR1 is KGHDR and CDR2 SFDVKD.

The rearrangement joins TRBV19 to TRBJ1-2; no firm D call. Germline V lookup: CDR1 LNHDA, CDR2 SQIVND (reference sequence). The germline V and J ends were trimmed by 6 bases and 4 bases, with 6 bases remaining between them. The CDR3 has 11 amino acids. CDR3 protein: CASRQLYGYTF. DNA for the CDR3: TGTGCCAGTAGGCAGCTCTATGGCTACACCTTC.

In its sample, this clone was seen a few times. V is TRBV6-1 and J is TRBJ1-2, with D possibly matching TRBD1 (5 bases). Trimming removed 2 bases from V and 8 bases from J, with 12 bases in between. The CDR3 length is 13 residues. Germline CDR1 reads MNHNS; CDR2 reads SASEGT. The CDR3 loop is CASSERGSGGYTF. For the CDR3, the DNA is TGTGCCAGCAGTGAAAGGGGCTCCGGGGGCTACACCTTC.

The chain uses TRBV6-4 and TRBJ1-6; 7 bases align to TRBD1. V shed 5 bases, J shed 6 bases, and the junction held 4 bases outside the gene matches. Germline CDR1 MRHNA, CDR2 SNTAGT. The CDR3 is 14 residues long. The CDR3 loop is CASSTGVGNSPLHF. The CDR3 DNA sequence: TGTGCCAGCAGTACAGGGGTGGGTAATTCACCCCTCCACTTT.

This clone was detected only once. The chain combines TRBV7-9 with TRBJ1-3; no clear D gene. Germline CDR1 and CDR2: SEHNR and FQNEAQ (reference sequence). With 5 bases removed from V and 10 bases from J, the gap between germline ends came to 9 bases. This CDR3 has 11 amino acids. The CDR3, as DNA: TGTGCCAGCAGCCAACTTGGGACCATATATTTT. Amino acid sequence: CASSQLGTIYF.